The next 10 T cell receptor beta chains were all read from a single sample in a study of blood T cell repertoires in COVID-19. Assay used: immunoSEQ multiplex PCR; TCRdb lists only in-frame clones, some missing. The table has 70,000 to 95,000 clones, 82% seen once. Material: peripheral blood. These TCRs come from a human donor in a cohort sampled during active COVID-19.

V is TRBV2 and J is TRBJ1-6; D remains ambiguous. From germline, CDR1 is SNHLY and CDR2 FYNNEI. The CDR3 is 14 residues long. The V gene lost 6 bases and the J gene lost 3 bases, with 9 bases spanning the gap. The CDR3 DNA reads TGTGCCAGCAGGAATGCGGTCTATAATTCACCCCTCCACTTT. Translated: CASRNAVYNSPLHF. The full variable domain, rest sourced from reference TRBV2 and TRBJ1-6, is EPEVTQTPSHQVTQMGQEVILRCVPISNHLYFYWYRQILGQKVEFLVSFYNNEISEKSEIFDDQFSVERPDGSNFTLKIRSTKLEDSAMYFCASRNAVYNSPLHFGNGTRLTVT.

The chain is built from TRBV12-3 or TRBV12-4 and TRBJ2-7; 9 bases are a match to TRBD1. CDR3 length equals 13 residues. J gave up 3 bases and V 5 bases, and 2 bases lay outside the gene matches. The CDR3 spells CASSGTGFYEQYF. CDR3 sequence (DNA): TGTGCCAGCAGTGGGACAGGGTTCTACGAGCAGTACTTC.

The rearrangement joins TRBV29-1 to TRBJ2-4, with 10 positions matching TRBD2. V dropped 8 bases and J dropped 1; count of bases not matched to a gene: 20. Germline assignment: CDR1 SQVTM and CDR2 ANQGSEA. This CDR3 is 19 amino acids long. This chain's CDR3 is CSSPQEERGGLQAKNIQYF. CDR3 sequence (DNA): TGCAGCTCCCCCCAGGAGGAGCGGGGGGGCCTTCAGGCCAAAAACATTCAGTACTTC.

This clone was recorded at least ten times. The chain links TRBV7-2 to TRBJ2-2; 9 nucleotides align to TRBD1. Germline V gene sequence: CDR1 SGHTA, CDR2 FQGNSA. The trim removed 4 bases at V and 4 bases at J, leaving 1 base unmatched. This CDR3 region has 14 residues. The CDR3 spells CASSSTGGTGELFF. The CDR3 coding sequence is TGTGCCAGCAGCTCGACAGGGGGCACCGGGGAGCTGTTTTTT.

This clone was observed a few times. This chain links TRBV4-2 with TRBJ2-4, with D maybe TRBD2 (6 bases). Per germline, CDR1 LGHNA and CDR2 YNFKEQ. The CDR3 spans 16 residues. The germline V and J ends were trimmed by 3 bases and 1 base, with 13 bases remaining between them. The CDR3 region is CASSHADGGAKNIQYF. The CDR3 DNA reads as TGTGCCAGCAGCCATGCGGATGGGGGGGCCAAAAACATTCAGTACTTC.

This chain uses TRBV2 with TRBJ2-1; 12 bases line up with TRBD1. Germline loops: CDR1 SNHLY, CDR2 FYNNEI. J lost 12 bases, V lost 5 bases, and 8 bases had no gene match. The CDR3 runs to 14 residues. The CDR3 region has the DNA TGTGCCAGCAGTCAGGGGACAGGGGGCCTGAGGCAGTTCTTC. It encodes CASSQGTGGLRQFF.

The V gene is TRBV7-9, the J gene TRBJ2-1, with 10 bases fitting TRBD2. Germline CDR1 and CDR2: SEHNR and FQNEAQ (reference sequence). The CDR3 has 15 residues. With V trimmed by 1 base and J by 8 bases, 5 bases remained unmatched. CDR3 region: CASSLEASGGYEQFF. Written as DNA, the CDR3 is TGTGCCAGCAGCTTAGAGGCTAGCGGGGGCTATGAGCAGTTCTTC.

This chain joins TRBV20-1 and TRBJ1-2; D gene uncertain. CDR1 is DFQATT, CDR2 SNEGSKA, per germline (reference sequence). V was pared by 3 bases and J by 2 bases, with 10 bases between. The CDR3 spans 13 residues. The DNA of the CDR3 is TGCAGTGCTAGTCTAGGTACGAACTATGGCTACACCTTC. Its protein product is CSASLGTNYGYTF.

This rearrangement joins TRBV2 to TRBJ2-7; tentative D call: TRBD1 (6 bases). This CDR3 spans 14 amino acids. CDR1 and CDR2 from the germline V gene are SNHLY and FYNNEI. V was shortened by 7 bases and J by 0 bases, with 13 bases between the two germline ends. The CDR3 nucleotides read TGTGCCAGCATAGGTGACAGGAGCTCCTACGAGCAGTACTTC. The encoded protein is CASIGDRSSYEQYF.

This clone has only a few counts. This rearrangement joins TRBV28 to TRBJ2-1, with 7 bases lining up with TRBD1. This CDR3 is built from 15 residues. The junction had 5 bases not matched to a gene; V was cut back by 6 bases and J by 0 bases. CDR1 MDHEN and CDR2 SYDVKM come from the germline V gene. Here the CDR3 DNA reads TGTGCCAGCAGCGCAGGGGGTATCTCCTACAATGAGCAGTTCTTC. Encoded protein: CASSAGGISYNEQFF.